This T cell receptor (beta chain) originates from a study of cytomegalovirus exposure and HLA in healthy donors. Study-level results: Rarity characterized most TCR sequences, yet some public TCRs appeared in many donors.

Primers for the PCR totalled 60 Vbeta and 13 Jbeta. Sequencing used immunoSEQ multiplex PCR; TCRdb keeps in-frame clones, though not all of them. Among 85,000 to 100,000 clones listed, about 80% were seen once. About this clone itself: Its cognate antigen is unknown.

This CDR3 has 15 residues. Trimming took off 1 base at V and 3 bases at J, with 9 bases between the two ends. In germline, CDR1 is LNHNV, CDR2 YYDKDF (reference sequence). The clonotype originates from a male donor in good health and CMV-seropositive. The chain combines TRBV15 with TRBJ1-4, with D uncertain. The source material was PBMCs. In DNA form, the CDR3 reads TGTGCCACCAGCAGAGCCCGGGAGGCTAATGAAAAACTGTTTTTT. Protein sequence: CATSRAREANEKLFF.